A single sample is the source of the 23 T cell receptor beta chains below, sequenced in a study of Ad26.COV2.S vaccination and SARS-CoV-2 variants. Clones were read by immunoSEQ multiplex PCR, and TCRdb kept only the in-frame ones, dropping some. Here the sample spans under 600,000 clones, 80% to 90% being singletons. The treatment was: roughly 18 received Ad26.COV2.S at low or high dose, single or two shots; roughly five received placebo; per-sample allocation not given. Sample collection was performed on day 63 after the first vaccine or placebo injection. The sample in question was peripheral blood, obtained in a trial of Ad26.COV2.S vaccine versus placebo. The receptors here all came from a person aged 18 to 59 who received the Ad26.COV2.S COVID-19 vaccine or a placebo.

J is TRBJ1-2 and V is TRBV4-2; D gene ambiguous. The V end lost 3 bases, the J end lost 4 bases, and 12 bases lay between the germline ends. In germline, CDR1 is LGHNA, CDR2 YNFKEQ. CDR3 size: 14 residues. Here the CDR3 reads CASSHLDKIYGYTF. DNA of the CDR3: TGTGCCAGCAGCCATCTCGACAAGATCTATGGCTACACCTTC.

This rearrangement joins TRBV4-3 to TRBJ2-2; D not resolved. The length of the CDR3 is 13 residues. V lost 0 bases and J lost 8, with 7 bases in between. Germline V lookup: CDR1 LGHNA, CDR2 YSLEER. The CDR3 nucleotides read TGCGCCAGCAGCCAAGATCCTGCAGGGGAGCTGTTTTTT. Protein product: CASSQDPAGELFF.

The CDR3 DNA sequence: TGTGCCAGCAGCTTGGTGGCATCGAACACTGAAGCTTTCTTT. Protein sequence: CASSLVASNTEAFF. This chain joins TRBV11-2 and TRBJ1-1; D is uncertain. V lost 3 bases and J lost 1, with 9 bases in between. The CDR3 extends over 14 amino acids. The germline CDR1 and CDR2 sequences are SGHAT and FQNNGV.

The gene calls are TRBV7-3 and TRBJ2-2; D is possibly TRBD1 or TRBD2 (6 bases each). Trimming stripped 1 base from V and 5 bases from J, with 14 bases between. Germline values: CDR1 SGHTA, CDR2 FQGTGA. The CDR3 has 16 amino acids. The CDR3 reads CASSLSGTGRTGELFF. The CDR3 DNA reads as TGTGCCAGCAGCTTAAGCGGAACAGGGAGGACCGGGGAGCTGTTTTTT.

With regard to this clone: The sample holds other DNA sequences that translate to the same CDR3. The chain recombines TRBV7-9 with TRBJ2-2; 12 bases map to TRBD2. V gave up 1 base and J gave up 3 bases; unmatched junction bases: 0. The CDR3 sequence is 16 residues long. Germline V CDR1 and CDR2: SEHNR, FQNEAQ (reference sequence). The CDR3: CASSLGLAGDTGELFF. The CDR3 DNA reads as TGTGCCAGCAGCTTAGGACTAGCGGGAGACACCGGGGAGCTGTTTTTT.

This clone has only a few counts. The V gene is TRBV7-9, the J gene TRBJ1-1, with D hard to call. V was trimmed by 5 bases and J by 8 bases, leaving 12 bases between them. The CDR3 has 12 residues. Germline V gene data show CDR1 as SEHNR and CDR2 as FQNEAQ (reference sequence). CDR3 sequence reads: CASSRNAGEAFF. Here the CDR3 DNA reads TGTGCCAGCAGCCGGAATGCTGGGGAAGCTTTCTTT. Using reference TRBV7-9 and TRBJ1-1 for the parts outside the CDR3, the full variable domain is DTGVSQNPRHKITKRGQNVTFRCDPISEHNRLYWYRQTLGQGPEFLTYFQNEAQLEKSRLLSDRFSAERPKGSFSTLEIQRTEQGDSAMYLCASSRNAGEAFFGQGTRLTVV.

This chain links TRBV5-1 with TRBJ2-3, with 10 bases matching TRBD2. V shed 4 bases, J shed 2 bases, and the junction held 4 bases outside the gene matches. The CDR3 loop spans 15 amino acids. In germline, CDR1 is SGHRS, CDR2 YFSETQ. The CDR3 bases are TGCGCCAGCAGCCCCGGGACTAGCGACACAGATACGCAGTATTTT. It yields the protein CASSPGTSDTDTQYF.

The chain is built from TRBV6-5 and TRBJ2-7; 8 bases map to TRBD1. Germline V gene data show CDR1 as MNHEY and CDR2 as SVGAGI. After removal of 5 bases from V and 6 bases from J, the junction contained 6 bases not matched to a gene. This CDR3 spans 13 amino acids. The CDR3 spells CASSKPGQGEQYF. The CDR3 DNA follows: TGTGCCAGCAGTAAACCTGGACAGGGCGAGCAGTACTTC.

Details on this clone: Relative to the germline gene, one junction end is altered; a read error may explain this. The rearrangement links TRBV11-2 to TRBJ2-7; unclear D gene. The V gene's germline CDR1 is SGHAT and CDR2 FQNNGV. This CDR3 comprises 17 residues. The CDR3 sequence is CASSLLMDPDPSNEQYF. DNA of the CDR3: TGTGCCAGCAGCTTACTAATGGACCCGGACCCCTCCAACGAGCAGTACTTC.

The V call is TRBV28, the J call TRBJ1-2, with a tentative D call TRBD1 (5 bases). The CDR3 has 13 residues. V was trimmed by 3 bases and J by 6 bases, leaving 11 bases between them. Germline CDR1 MDHEN, CDR2 SYDVKM. The CDR3 is CASSFQGLDGYTF. For the CDR3, the DNA is TGTGCCAGCAGTTTTCAGGGATTGGATGGCTACACCTTC.

This clone turned up a few times. The chain recombines TRBV6-1 with TRBJ2-7, with D perhaps TRBD1 (5 bases). With 3 bases removed from V and 2 bases from J, the gap between germline ends came to 11 bases. CDR1 and CDR2 from the germline V gene are MNHNS and SASEGT. The CDR3 sequence is 14 residues long. The CDR3 is CASSDHRKAYEQYF. The CDR3 bases are TGTGCCAGCAGTGATCACAGGAAGGCCTACGAGCAGTACTTC.

The rearrangement uses TRBV10-3 and TRBJ2-1, with 7 bases matching TRBD1. V dropped 6 bases and J dropped 6; count of bases not matched to a gene: 8. CDR3 length equals 14 residues. Per the germline V gene, CDR1 is ENHRY and CDR2 is SYGVKD. The CDR3 loop reads CAISSLDRVNEQFF. Here the CDR3 DNA reads TGTGCCATCAGCTCCTTAGACAGGGTCAATGAGCAGTTCTTC.

The V gene is TRBV7-9, the J gene TRBJ1-2; possibly TRBD1 for D (5 bases). This CDR3 has 13 residues. Germline CDR1 and CDR2: SEHNR and FQNEAQ (reference sequence). V lost 1 base, J lost 5 bases, and 8 bases lay in between. CDR3 residues: CASSLETAYGYTF. The CDR3 DNA is TGTGCCAGCAGCTTAGAGACAGCATATGGCTACACCTTC.

The chain links TRBV11-2 to TRBJ2-7; D perhaps matches TRBD1 (5 bases). Germline-derived CDR1 and CDR2 are SGHAT and FQNNGV. The V end lost 1 base, the J end lost 0 bases, and 10 bases lay between the germline ends. The CDR3 has 15 amino acids. In DNA, the CDR3 is TGTGCCAGCAGCTTAGGACCGGACAACTCCTACGAGCAGTACTTC. It translates to CASSLGPDNSYEQYF.

The J gene is TRBJ2-7, the V gene TRBV28; 8 nucleotides line up with TRBD2. V was pared by 4 bases and J by 3 bases, with 14 bases of the junction left unmatched. Germline V gene lookup returns CDR1 MDHEN and CDR2 SYDVKM. This CDR3 contains 17 residues. CDR3 nucleotide sequence: TGTGCCAGCAGTTCCAAACTAGCGGCCCAGGGAAACTACGAGCAGTACTTC. Translated, it gives CASSSKLAAQGNYEQYF.

The chain has TRBV4-1 and TRBJ1-2; D possibly corresponds to TRBD1 (6 bases). In germline, CDR1 is MGHRA, CDR2 YSYEKL. The CDR3 length is 15 residues. V lost 4 bases to trimming and J lost 2 bases, with 14 bases between them. The CDR3 sequence is CASSPTNRENYGYTF. CDR3 DNA: TGCGCCAGCAGCCCAACTAACAGGGAGAACTATGGCTACACCTTC.

This chain links TRBV10-3 with TRBJ2-7, with D unclear. This CDR3 spans 11 amino acids. V was pared by 3 bases and J by 3 bases, with 3 bases between. Germline CDR1 ENHRY, CDR2 SYGVKD. The CDR3 spells CAISENYEQYF. CDR3 coding DNA: TGTGCCATCAGTGAAAACTACGAGCAGTACTTC.

This clone came up many times. The chain combines TRBV30 with TRBJ1-2; D unresolved. V was pared by 4 bases and J by 4 bases, with 10 bases between. Germline CDR1 reads GTSNPN; CDR2 reads SVGIG (reference sequence). The CDR3 has 12 amino acids. The CDR3 region is CAWKQEFYGYTF. CDR3 DNA sequence: TGTGCCTGGAAGCAAGAATTCTATGGCTACACCTTC.

V usage is TRBV19 and J usage is TRBJ1-2, with 12 nucleotides matching TRBD1. CDR1 is LNHDA and CDR2 is SQIVND in the germline V gene (reference sequence). The V and J ends lost 4 bases and 8 bases, in that order; junction bases with no gene match: 8. This CDR3 region has 15 residues. This CDR3 reads CASSSPGTGGGGYTF. DNA for the CDR3: TGTGCCAGTAGTAGCCCCGGGACAGGGGGCGGCGGCTACACCTTC.

This sequence joins TRBV6-2 or TRBV6-3 and TRBJ2-1; 10 bases map to TRBD2. Germline loops: CDR1 MNHEY, CDR2 SVGEGT. CDR3 size: 13 residues. V trimming: 6 bases; J trimming: 8 bases; junction bases outside the gene matches: 4. This CDR3 reads CASSPTSGYEQFF. The CDR3 DNA reads as TGTGCCAGCAGCCCGACTAGCGGGTATGAGCAGTTCTTC.

V gene TRBV11-2 combines with J gene TRBJ2-7; 8 nucleotides align to TRBD2. The V gene's germline CDR1 is SGHAT and CDR2 FQNNGV. J lost 5 bases, V lost 5 bases, and 14 bases had no gene match. The CDR3 spans 16 residues. In nucleotides, the CDR3 is TGTGCCAGCAGCCGGGGGGGCGGTTATGGGTTGGACGAGCAGTACTTC. Its translation: CASSRGGGYGLDEQYF. The complete variable domain, with remaining parts taken from reference TRBV11-2 and TRBJ2-7, reads EAGVAQSPRYKIIEKRQSVAFWCNPISGHATLYWYQQILGQGPKLLIQFQNNGVVDDSQLPKDRFSAERLKGVDSTLKIQPAKLEDSAVYLCASSRGGGYGLDEQYFGPGTRLTVT.

Concerning this clone itself: A junction boundary mismatches the germline segment, possibly from a read error. J is TRBJ2-3 and V is TRBV7-7; D remains unclear. Germline values: CDR1 SSHAT, CDR2 FNYEAQ (reference sequence). The CDR3 loop spans 15 amino acids. In DNA form, the CDR3 reads TGTGCTAGCAGCCCCACCAGGCAGGCCAGAGATACGCAGTATTTT. This translates into CASSPTRQARDTQYF.

The DNA for the CDR3 is TGTGCCAGCAGCCATGGCGGGACTAGCGGGCGCTACGAGCAGTACTTC. This encodes CASSHGGTSGRYEQYF. The J gene is TRBJ2-7, the V gene TRBV6-6; 12 bases line up with TRBD2. V shed 6 bases, J shed 3 bases, and the junction held 9 bases outside the gene matches. Germline values: CDR1 MNHNY, CDR2 SVGAGI (reference sequence). CDR3 length: 16 residues.